Listed here is a single TCR beta chain. This sample was included in a study of blood T cell repertoires in COVID-19. The V and J ends lost 5 bases and 4 bases, in that order; junction bases with no gene match: 6. Per the germline V gene, CDR1 is MDHEN and CDR2 is SYDVKM. The CDR3 is 15 amino acids. Some clones are missing from TCRdb's copy, which holds only in-frame ones; the method was immunoSEQ multiplex PCR. The repertoire has 250,000 or so clones, roughly 90% of them found once; the top ten carry 0.94%. This clonotype was sampled from a woman aged 40 to 55 who had recovered from COVID-19. The sequenced sample was peripheral blood. The V gene is TRBV28, the J gene TRBJ2-5; 11 bases map to TRBD2. Here the CDR3 reads CASSSSGRGGETQYF. In DNA form, the CDR3 reads TGTGCCAGCAGTAGTAGCGGGAGGGGAGGAGAGACCCAGTACTTC.